This TCR beta chain comes out of a study of cytomegalovirus exposure and HLA in healthy donors. The CDR3 runs to 11 residues. CDR1 SGHAT and CDR2 FQNNGV come from the germline V gene. Trimming left V 5 bases short and J 3 bases short, with 5 bases between. PCR involved 60 Vbeta and 13 Jbeta primers. The protocol was immunoSEQ multiplex PCR, while the TCRdb copy is restricted to in-frame clones and leaves out a portion. The sample lists 80,000 to 130,000 clones, about 75% occurring once. Sequencing was carried out using PBMCs. The chain combines TRBV11-2 with TRBJ2-7; D is ambiguous. This receptor was obtained from a young woman in good health and CMV-seropositive. The CDR3 DNA reads TGTGCCAGCAGCACCGGCTACGAGCAGTACTTC. This encodes CASSTGYEQYF. Variable domain in full (rest from reference TRBV11-2 and TRBJ2-7): EAGVAQSPRYKIIEKRQSVAFWCNPISGHATLYWYQQILGQGPKLLIQFQNNGVVDDSQLPKDRFSAERLKGVDSTLKIQPAKLEDSAVYLCASSTGYEQYFGPGTRLTVT.